Following are 2 T cell receptor beta chains from one sample sequenced in a study of cytomegalovirus exposure and HLA in healthy donors. The PCR contained 60 Vbeta and 13 Jbeta primers. Sequencing was performed with immunoSEQ multiplex PCR; in TCRdb, only in-frame clones are kept and a portion is missing. The repertoire shows 200,000 or so clones; the top ten hold roughly 0.74%. Sequencing was carried out using PBMCs. Every receptor here comes from a boy aged 10-17 years in good health and CMV-seronegative.

The chain employs TRBV14 and TRBJ2-5; D is possibly TRBD2 (5 bases). The germline V gene has CDR1 SGHDN and CDR2 FVKESK. The CDR3 consists of 16 residues. V lost 1 base and J lost 0, with 12 bases in between. Written as DNA, the CDR3 is TGTGCCAGCAGCCAAGCTGTGTACGGGGACCAAGAGACCCAGTACTTC. It codes for CASSQAVYGDQETQYF.

The chain uses TRBV7-9 and TRBJ2-3, with 10 bases matching TRBD1. Germline V gene data show CDR1 as SEHNR and CDR2 as FQNEAQ (reference sequence). V gave up 4 bases and J gave up 0 bases; unmatched junction bases: 13. This CDR3 comprises 19 residues. CDR3 sequence: CASSSSPGTGEGSTDTQYF. CDR3 sequence (DNA): TGTGCCAGCAGCTCCAGTCCCGGGACAGGGGAGGGGAGCACAGATACGCAGTATTTT.